The T cell receptor (beta chain) under discussion was sequenced for a study of memory CD4+ T cells and cytomegalovirus serostatus. Profiled with immunoSEQ multiplex PCR; TCRdb holds only in-frame clones, not every one. This sample has approximately 30,000 clones; around 76% occur once, and the top ten carry roughly 0.65%. In this sample, this clone turned up a few times. The sort gate was single viable CD3+CD4+CD8-CD45RO+ cells for memory CD4+ T cells. CD4+ T cells were isolated by positive magnetic selection. The sample comprised memory CD4+ T cells from blood. This clonotype originated in an adult in good health and CMV-seronegative. Some clones in this sample may be carry-over from other donors' samples.

CDR3 protein: CASSPPEGPRITNEQFF. The CDR3, as DNA: TGTGCCAGCTCACCACCGGAGGGGCCCCGGATAACCAATGAGCAGTTCTTC. The V and J genes are TRBV18 and TRBJ2-1; perhaps TRBD2 as D (6 bases). Germline CDR1 and CDR2: KGHSH and LQKENI. Trimming stripped 0 bases from V and 6 bases from J, with 18 bases between. This CDR3 contains 17 residues.